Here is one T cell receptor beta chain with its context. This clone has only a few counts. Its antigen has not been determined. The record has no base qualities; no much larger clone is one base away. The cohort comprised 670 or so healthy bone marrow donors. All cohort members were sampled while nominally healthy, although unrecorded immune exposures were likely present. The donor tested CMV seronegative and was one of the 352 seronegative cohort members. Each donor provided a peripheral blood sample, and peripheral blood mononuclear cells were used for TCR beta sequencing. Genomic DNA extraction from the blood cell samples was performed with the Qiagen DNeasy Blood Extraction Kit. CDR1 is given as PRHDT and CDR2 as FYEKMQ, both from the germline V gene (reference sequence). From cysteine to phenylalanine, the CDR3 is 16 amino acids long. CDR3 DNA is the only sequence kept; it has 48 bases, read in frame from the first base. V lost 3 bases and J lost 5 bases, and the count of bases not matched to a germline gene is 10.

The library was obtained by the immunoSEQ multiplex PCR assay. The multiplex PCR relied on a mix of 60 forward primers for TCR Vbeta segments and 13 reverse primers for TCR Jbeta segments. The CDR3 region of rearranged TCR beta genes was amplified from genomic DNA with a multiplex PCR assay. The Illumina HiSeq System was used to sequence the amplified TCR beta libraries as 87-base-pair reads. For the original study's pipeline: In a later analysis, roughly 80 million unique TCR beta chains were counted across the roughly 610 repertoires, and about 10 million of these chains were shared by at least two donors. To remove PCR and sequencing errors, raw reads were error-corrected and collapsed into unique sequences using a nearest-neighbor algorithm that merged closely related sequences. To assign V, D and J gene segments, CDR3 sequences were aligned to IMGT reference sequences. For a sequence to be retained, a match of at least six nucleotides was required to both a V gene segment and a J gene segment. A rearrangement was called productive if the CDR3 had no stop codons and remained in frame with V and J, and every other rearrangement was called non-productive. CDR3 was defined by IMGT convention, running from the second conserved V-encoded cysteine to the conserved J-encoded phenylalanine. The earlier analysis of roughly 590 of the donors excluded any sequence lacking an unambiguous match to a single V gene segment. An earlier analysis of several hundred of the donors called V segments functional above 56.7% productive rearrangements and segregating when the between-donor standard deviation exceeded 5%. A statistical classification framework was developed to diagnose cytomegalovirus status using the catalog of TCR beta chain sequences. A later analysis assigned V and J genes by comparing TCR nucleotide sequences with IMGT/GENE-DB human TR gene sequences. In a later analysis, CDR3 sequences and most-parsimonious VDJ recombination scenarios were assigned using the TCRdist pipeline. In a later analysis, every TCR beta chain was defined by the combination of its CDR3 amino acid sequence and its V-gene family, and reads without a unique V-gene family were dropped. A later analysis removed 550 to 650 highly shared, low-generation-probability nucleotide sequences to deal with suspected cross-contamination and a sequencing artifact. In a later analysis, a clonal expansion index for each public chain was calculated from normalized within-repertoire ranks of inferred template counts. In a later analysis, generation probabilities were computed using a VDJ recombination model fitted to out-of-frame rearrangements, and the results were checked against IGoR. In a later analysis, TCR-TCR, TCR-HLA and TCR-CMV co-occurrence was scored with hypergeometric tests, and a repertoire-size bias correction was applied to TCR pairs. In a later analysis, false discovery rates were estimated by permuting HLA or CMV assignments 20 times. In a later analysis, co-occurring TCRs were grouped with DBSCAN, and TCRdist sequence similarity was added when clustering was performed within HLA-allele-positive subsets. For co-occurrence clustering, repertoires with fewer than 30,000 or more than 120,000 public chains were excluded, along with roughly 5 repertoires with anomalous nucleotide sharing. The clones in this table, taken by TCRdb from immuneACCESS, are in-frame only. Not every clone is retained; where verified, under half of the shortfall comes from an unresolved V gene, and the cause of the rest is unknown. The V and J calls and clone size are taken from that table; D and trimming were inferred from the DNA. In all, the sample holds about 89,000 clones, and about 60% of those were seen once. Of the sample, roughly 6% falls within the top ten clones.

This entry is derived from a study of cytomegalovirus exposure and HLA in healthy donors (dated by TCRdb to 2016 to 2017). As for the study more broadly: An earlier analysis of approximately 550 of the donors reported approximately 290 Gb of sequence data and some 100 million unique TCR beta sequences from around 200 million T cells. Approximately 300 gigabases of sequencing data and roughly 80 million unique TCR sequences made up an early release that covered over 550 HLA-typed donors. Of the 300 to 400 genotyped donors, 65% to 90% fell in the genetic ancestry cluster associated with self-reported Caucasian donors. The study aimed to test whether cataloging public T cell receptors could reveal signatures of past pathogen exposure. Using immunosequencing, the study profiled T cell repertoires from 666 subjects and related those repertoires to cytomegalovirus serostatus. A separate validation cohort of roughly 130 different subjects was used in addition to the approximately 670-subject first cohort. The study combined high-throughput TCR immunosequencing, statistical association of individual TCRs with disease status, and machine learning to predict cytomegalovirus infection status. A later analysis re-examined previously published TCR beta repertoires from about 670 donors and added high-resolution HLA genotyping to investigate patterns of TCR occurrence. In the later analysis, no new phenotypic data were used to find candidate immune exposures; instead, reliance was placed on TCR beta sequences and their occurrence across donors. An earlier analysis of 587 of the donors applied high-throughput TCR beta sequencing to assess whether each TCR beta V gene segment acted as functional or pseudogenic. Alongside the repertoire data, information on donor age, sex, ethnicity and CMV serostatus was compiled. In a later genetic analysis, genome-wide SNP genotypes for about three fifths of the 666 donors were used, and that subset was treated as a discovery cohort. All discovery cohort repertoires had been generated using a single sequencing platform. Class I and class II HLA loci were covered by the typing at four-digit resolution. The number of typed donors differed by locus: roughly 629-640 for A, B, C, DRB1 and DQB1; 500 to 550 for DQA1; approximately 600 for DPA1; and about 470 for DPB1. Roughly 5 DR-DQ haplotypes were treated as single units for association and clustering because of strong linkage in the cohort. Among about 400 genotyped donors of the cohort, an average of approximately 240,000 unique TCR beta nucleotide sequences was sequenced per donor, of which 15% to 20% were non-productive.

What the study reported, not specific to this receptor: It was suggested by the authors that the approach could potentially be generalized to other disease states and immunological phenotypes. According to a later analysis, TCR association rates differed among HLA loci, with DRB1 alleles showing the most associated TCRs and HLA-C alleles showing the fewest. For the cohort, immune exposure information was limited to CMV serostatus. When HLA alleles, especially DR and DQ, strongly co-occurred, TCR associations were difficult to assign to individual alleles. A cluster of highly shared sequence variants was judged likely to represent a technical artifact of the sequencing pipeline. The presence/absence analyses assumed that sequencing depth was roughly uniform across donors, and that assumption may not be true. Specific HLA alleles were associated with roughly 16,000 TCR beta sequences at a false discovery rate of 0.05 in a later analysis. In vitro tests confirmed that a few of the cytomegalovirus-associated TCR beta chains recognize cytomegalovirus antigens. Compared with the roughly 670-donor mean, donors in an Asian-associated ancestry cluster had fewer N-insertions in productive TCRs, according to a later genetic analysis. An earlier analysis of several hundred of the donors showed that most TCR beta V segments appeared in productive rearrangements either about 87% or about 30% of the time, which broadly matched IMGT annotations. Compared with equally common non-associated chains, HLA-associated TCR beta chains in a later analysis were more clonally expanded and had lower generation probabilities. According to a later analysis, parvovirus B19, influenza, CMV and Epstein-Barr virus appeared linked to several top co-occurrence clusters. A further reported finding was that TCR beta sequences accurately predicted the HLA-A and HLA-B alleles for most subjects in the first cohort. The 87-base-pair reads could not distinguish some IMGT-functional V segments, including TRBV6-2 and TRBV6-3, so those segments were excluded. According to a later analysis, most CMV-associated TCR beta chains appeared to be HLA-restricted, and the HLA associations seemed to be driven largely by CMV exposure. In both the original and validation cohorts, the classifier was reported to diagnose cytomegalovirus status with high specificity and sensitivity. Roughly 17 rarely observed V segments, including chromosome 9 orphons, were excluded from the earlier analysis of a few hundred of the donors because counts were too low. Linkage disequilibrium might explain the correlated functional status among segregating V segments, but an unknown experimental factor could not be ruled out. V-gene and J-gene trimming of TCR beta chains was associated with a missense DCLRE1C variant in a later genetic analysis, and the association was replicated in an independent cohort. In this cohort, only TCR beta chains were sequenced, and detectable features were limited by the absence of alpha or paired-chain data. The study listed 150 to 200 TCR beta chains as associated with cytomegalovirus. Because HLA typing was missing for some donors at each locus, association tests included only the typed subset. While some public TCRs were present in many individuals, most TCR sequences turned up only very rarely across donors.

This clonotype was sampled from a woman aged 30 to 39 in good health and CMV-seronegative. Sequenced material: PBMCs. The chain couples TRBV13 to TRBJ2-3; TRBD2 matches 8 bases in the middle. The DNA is TGTGCCAGCAGCTTTCGGGGGGGTGGTGGTGGAGATACGCAGTATTTT. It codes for CASSFRGGGGGDTQYF.